This T cell receptor (beta chain) was retrieved from a study of blood T cell repertoires in COVID-19. Across the whole study: Some COVID-19 samples were acute and others convalescent; all came from the United States, Italy and Spain. T cells, B-cell-depleted T cells, or PBMCs provided the cDNA or gDNA that served as material.

The germline V and J ends were trimmed by 6 bases and 1 base, with 9 bases remaining between them. The V gene's germline CDR1 is SGHTA and CDR2 FQGNSA. CDR3 length: 13 amino acids. Original analysis: Estimates of nucleated cell counts were drawn from the amplification of reference gene primers. Measured with immunoSEQ multiplex PCR; TCRdb has only the in-frame clones, and not every one. D and trimming were read from the DNA, whereas the V and J calls and clone size are those reported in that table. The sample has hundreds of thousands of clones; 85% are singletons. The rearrangement uses TRBV7-2 and TRBJ1-1; D is possibly TRBD1 (5 bases). The sequencing input was peripheral blood. The TCR sequence derives from a woman between 18 and 29 years old with acute or convalescent COVID-19. CDR3 in amino acids: CASRRQPNTEAFF. The CDR3 region has the DNA TGTGCCAGCAGAAGACAGCCGAACACTGAAGCTTTCTTT.